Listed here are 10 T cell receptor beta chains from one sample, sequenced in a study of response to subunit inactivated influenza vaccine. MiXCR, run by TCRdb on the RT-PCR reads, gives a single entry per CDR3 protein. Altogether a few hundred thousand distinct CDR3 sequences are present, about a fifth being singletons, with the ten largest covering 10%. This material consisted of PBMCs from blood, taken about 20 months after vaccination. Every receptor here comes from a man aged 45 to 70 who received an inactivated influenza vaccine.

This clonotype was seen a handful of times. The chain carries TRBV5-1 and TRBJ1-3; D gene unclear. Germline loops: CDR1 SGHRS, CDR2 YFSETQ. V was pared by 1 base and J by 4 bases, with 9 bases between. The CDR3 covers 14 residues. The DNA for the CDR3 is TGCGCCAGCAGCTTGTCGCAGCCCGGAAACACCATATATTTT. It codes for CASSLSQPGNTIYF.

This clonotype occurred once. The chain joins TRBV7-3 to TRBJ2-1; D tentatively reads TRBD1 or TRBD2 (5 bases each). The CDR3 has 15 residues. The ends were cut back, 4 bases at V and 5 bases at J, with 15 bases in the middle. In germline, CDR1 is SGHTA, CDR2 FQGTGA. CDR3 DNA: TGTGCCAGCAGCTCCGCCGGGACCCCGGACAATGAGCAGTTCTTC. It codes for CASSSAGTPDNEQFF.

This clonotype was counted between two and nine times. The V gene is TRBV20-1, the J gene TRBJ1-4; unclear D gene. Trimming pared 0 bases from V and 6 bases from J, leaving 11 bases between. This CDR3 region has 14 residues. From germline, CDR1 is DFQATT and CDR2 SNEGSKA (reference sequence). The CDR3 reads CSARDSGLDEKLFF. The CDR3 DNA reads TGCAGTGCTAGAGATTCGGGGTTAGATGAAAAACTGTTTTTT.

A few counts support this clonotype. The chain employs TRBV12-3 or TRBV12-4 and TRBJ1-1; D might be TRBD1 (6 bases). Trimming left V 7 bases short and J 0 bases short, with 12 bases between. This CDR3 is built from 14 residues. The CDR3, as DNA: TGTGCCAGCACTCAAAAGGGGGTGAACACTGAAGCTTTCTTT. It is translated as CASTQKGVNTEAFF.

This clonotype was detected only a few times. The CDR3 DNA sequence: TGTGCCAGTAGCCTCTTAGCGGGAGCCAAAGAGCAGTACTTC. This translates into CASSLLAGAKEQYF. The chain employs TRBV19 and TRBJ2-7, with TRBD2 matching over 9 bases. CDR1 and CDR2 (germline): LNHDA, SQIVND (reference sequence). This CDR3 has 14 amino acids. V shed 6 bases, J shed 7 bases, and the junction held 10 bases outside the gene matches. Based on the CDR3 plus reference TRBV19 and TRBJ2-7, the full variable domain is DGGITQSPKYLFRKEGQNVTLSCEQNLNHDAMYWYRQDPGQGLRLIYYSQIVNDFQKGDIAEGYSVSREKKESFPLTVTSAQKNPTAFYLCASSLLAGAKEQYFGPGTRLTVT.

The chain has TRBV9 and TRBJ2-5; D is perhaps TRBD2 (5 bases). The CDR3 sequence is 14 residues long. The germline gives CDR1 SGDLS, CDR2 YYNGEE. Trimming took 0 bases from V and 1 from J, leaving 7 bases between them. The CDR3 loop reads CASSVARGQETQYF. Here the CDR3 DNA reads TGTGCCAGCAGCGTAGCTCGGGGCCAAGAGACCCAGTACTTC.

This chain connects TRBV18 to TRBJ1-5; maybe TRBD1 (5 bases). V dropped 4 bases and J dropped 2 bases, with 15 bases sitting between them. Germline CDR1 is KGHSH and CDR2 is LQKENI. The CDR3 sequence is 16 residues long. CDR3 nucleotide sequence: TGTGCCAGCTCACGGACATCCCTTGGAGGCAATCAGCCCCAGCATTTT. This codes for CASSRTSLGGNQPQHF.

CDR3 loop: CASRTTGEKLFF. CDR3 nucleotide sequence: TGTGCCAGCAGAACAACGGGTGAAAAACTGTTTTTT. The chain employs TRBV28 and TRBJ1-4; unclear D gene. Germline V gene lookup returns CDR1 MDHEN and CDR2 SYDVKM. With 6 bases removed from V and 7 bases from J, the gap between germline ends came to 9 bases. CDR3 length: 12 residues.

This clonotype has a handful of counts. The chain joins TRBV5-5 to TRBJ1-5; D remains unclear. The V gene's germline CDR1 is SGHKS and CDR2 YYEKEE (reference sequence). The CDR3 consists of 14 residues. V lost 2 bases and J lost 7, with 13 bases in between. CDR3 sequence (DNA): TGTGCCAGCAGCTTTAGCGTGGGTGTCCAGCCCCAGCATTTT. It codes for CASSFSVGVQPQHF.

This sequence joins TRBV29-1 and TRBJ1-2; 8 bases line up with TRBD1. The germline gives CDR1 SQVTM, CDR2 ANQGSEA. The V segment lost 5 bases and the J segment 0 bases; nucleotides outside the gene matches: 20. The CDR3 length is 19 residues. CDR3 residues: CSVLRSFPGTGATNYGYTF. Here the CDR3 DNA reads TGCAGCGTTCTCCGTTCCTTCCCCGGGACAGGCGCAACTAACTATGGCTACACCTTC.